Shown below are 17 T cell receptor beta chains from a single sample sequenced in a study of blood T cells in healthy people across ages. Combining a sample-barcoded 5' primer with a J-beta primer mix, a second PCR ran for about 7 to 12 cycles. TCRdb reprocessed the 5' RACE reads via MiXCR and lists one record per CDR3 protein. The data show more than 700,000 distinct CDR3 sequences, with about 55% seen just once and approximately 40% held by the top ten. Source material: blood. The receptors originated from a man older than 75 in good health.

V gene TRBV5-6 combines with J gene TRBJ2-5, with TRBD2 identical over 11 bases. Near its end, the DNA agrees better with TRBJ2-7, so the J call may be wrong. Per germline, CDR1 SGHDT and CDR2 YYEEEE. CDR3 length: 15 amino acids. The CDR3 sequence is CASSLILAGASEQYF. CDR3 nucleotides: TGTGCCAGCAGCTTAATACTAGCGGGAGCCAGCGAGCAGTACTTC.

V usage is TRBV6-2 or TRBV6-3 and J usage is TRBJ2-4; 15 bases match TRBD2. The CDR3 has 14 amino acids. The V gene's germline CDR1 is MNHEY and CDR2 SVGEGT. The V and J ends lost 2 bases and 13 bases, in that order; junction bases with no gene match: 3. This CDR3 is CASSYGLAGGGQYF. The CDR3 DNA reads as TGTGCCAGCAGTTACGGACTAGCGGGAGGGGGGCAGTACTTC.

The CDR3, as DNA: TGTGCCAGCAGTTTATACGCGAGACTAGCGGCTTACAATGAGCAGTTCTTC. This sequence encodes CASSLYARLAAYNEQFF. The chain links TRBV27 to TRBJ2-1, with 9 nucleotides matching TRBD2. CDR1 is MNHEY, CDR2 SMNVEV, per germline (reference sequence). The ends lost 1 base at V and 4 bases at J; junction bases unmatched: 8. The CDR3 contains 17 residues.

With regard to this clonotype: A junction end diverges from the germline sequence, so it may reflect a read error. The chain employs TRBV12-3 or TRBV12-4 and TRBJ2-1, with D possibly being TRBD1 (6 bases). This CDR3 has 15 residues. The CDR3 coding sequence is TGTGCCAGCAGTCCCAGGGGCCCCTCCGACAATGAGCAGTTCTTC. Its protein product is CASSPRGPSDNEQFF.

This chain links TRBV14 with TRBJ1-6; D ambiguous. V was clipped by 3 bases and J by 10 bases, with 16 bases between them. From germline, CDR1 is SGHDN and CDR2 FVKESK. This CDR3 comprises 15 residues. CDR3 amino acids: CASSHPGSLVSPLHF. DNA for the CDR3: TGTGCCAGCAGCCACCCGGGGTCTCTGGTCTCACCCCTCCACTTT.

J is TRBJ1-1 and V is TRBV7-9; 7 nucleotides align to TRBD1. The CDR3 has 16 residues. Germline assignment: CDR1 SEHNR and CDR2 FQNEAQ (reference sequence). The junction had 10 bases not matched to a gene; V was cut back by 5 bases and J by 1 base. The CDR3 nucleotides read TGTGCCAGCAGCACCGACAGGGCCCTGGGGAACACTGAAGCTTTCTTT. Translation gives CASSTDRALGNTEAFF. Combining the CDR3 with reference TRBV7-9 and TRBJ1-1 gives the whole variable domain DTGVSQNPRHKITKRGQNVTFRCDPISEHNRLYWYRQTLGQGPEFLTYFQNEAQLEKSRLLSDRFSAERPKGSFSTLEIQRTEQGDSAMYLCASSTDRALGNTEAFFGQGTRLTVV.

The chain recombines TRBV6-5 with TRBJ2-5; TRBD2 matches at 9 bases. With V trimmed by 2 bases and J by 5 bases, 9 bases remained unmatched. Germline lookup yields CDR1 MNHEY and CDR2 SVGAGI. The CDR3 covers 16 residues. The CDR3 nucleotides read TGTGCCAGCAGTTACCGCGGGACTAGCTCCTCCGAGACCCAGTACTTC. Its translation is CASSYRGTSSSETQYF.

This clonotype showed up just once. The chain couples TRBV5-8 to TRBJ1-6; 7 bases map to TRBD1. The CDR3 runs 16 residues. V shed 2 bases, J shed 6 bases, and the junction held 8 bases outside the gene matches. CDR1 and CDR2 (germline): SGHTS, YDEGEE. This CDR3 is CASSFSSGTANSPLHF. In DNA, the CDR3 is TGTGCCAGCAGCTTTTCCTCCGGGACAGCTAATTCACCCCTCCACTTT.

The J gene is TRBJ2-1, the V gene TRBV2, with 7 bases that match TRBD1. Germline V CDR1 and CDR2: SNHLY, FYNNEI. The CDR3 totals 12 residues. J gave up 8 bases and V 5 bases, and 3 bases lay outside the gene matches. DNA of the CDR3: TGTGCCAGCAGTAACGACAGGGATGAGCAGTTCTTC. It translates to CASSNDRDEQFF.

The gene calls are TRBV6-2 or TRBV6-3 and TRBJ2-4; D may be TRBD2 (5 bases). The J call may be wrong; the DNA end is better matched by TRBJ2-7. The germline V gene has CDR1 MNHEY and CDR2 SVGEGT. CDR3 length: 16 amino acids. The CDR3 region is CASSPVRGVLSYEQYF. CDR3 DNA sequence: TGTGCCAGCAGCCCCGTTCGGGGTGTCCTCTCCTACGAGCAGTACTTC.

The V gene is TRBV25-1, the J gene TRBJ2-7, with no clear D. The V end lost 2 bases, the J end lost 7 bases, and 15 bases lay between the germline ends. Germline V gene data show CDR1 as MGHDK and CDR2 as SYGVNS. The CDR3 has 14 amino acids. DNA for the CDR3: TGTGCCAGCAGTGAAATGGGCCGCGAAGTGGAGCAGTACTTC. Protein: CASSEMGREVEQYF.

This chain connects TRBV11-3 to TRBJ1-1, with a weak D call TRBD1 (6 bases). Trimming cost V 4 bases and J 10 bases, with 22 bases left between them. Germline V gene sequence: CDR1 SGHNT, CDR2 YENEEA. This CDR3 is built from 15 residues. The CDR3 region is CASSSIRDIPVRAFF. CDR3 DNA: TGTGCCAGCAGCTCTATACGGGACATCCCAGTTCGAGCTTTCTTT. The full variable domain, its missing parts supplied by reference TRBV11-3 and TRBJ1-1, is EAGVVQSPRYKIIEKKQPVAFWCNPISGHNTLYWYLQNLGQGPELLIRYENEEAVDDSQLPKDRFSAERLKGVDSTLKIQPAELGDSAVYLCASSSIRDIPVRAFFGQGTRLTVV.

The chain is built from TRBV19 and TRBJ2-4; D possibly uses TRBD1 or TRBD2 (6 bases each). V was pared by 6 bases and J by 0 bases, with 18 bases between. Germline V gene lookup returns CDR1 LNHDA and CDR2 SQIVND (reference sequence). CDR3 length: 17 residues. The CDR3 sequence is CASSRRAGDVAKNIQYF. The DNA for the CDR3 is TGTGCCAGTAGCCGGAGGGCAGGGGACGTAGCCAAAAACATTCAGTACTTC. The entire variable domain, with the rest obtained from reference TRBV19 and TRBJ2-4, is as follows: DGGITQSPKYLFRKEGQNVTLSCEQNLNHDAMYWYRQDPGQGLRLIYYSQIVNDFQKGDIAEGYSVSREKKESFPLTVTSAQKNPTAFYLCASSRRAGDVAKNIQYFGAGTRLSVL.

The chain's CDR3 is CASSAQTGYEQYF. The CDR3 DNA reads TGCGCCAGCAGCGCCCAGACAGGGTACGAGCAGTACTTC. V and J are TRBV5-1 and TRBJ2-7, with 7 bases identical to TRBD1. Unmatched junction bases numbered 5, after V lost 4 bases and J lost 4 bases. The CDR3 consists of 13 residues. Germline V lookup: CDR1 SGHRS, CDR2 YFSETQ.

In its sample, this clonotype was seen a few times. The V gene is TRBV11-2, the J gene TRBJ1-1; D call uncertain. CDR1 SGHAT and CDR2 FQNNGV come from the germline V gene. Between the trimmed V and J ends, which lost 4 bases and 0 bases, there was a span of 6 bases. The CDR3 contains 13 residues. The CDR3 region is CASSSQVNTEAFF. The DNA for the CDR3 is TGTGCCAGCAGCTCGCAGGTGAACACTGAAGCTTTCTTT.

The chain joins TRBV14 to TRBJ2-6; 7 nucleotides align to TRBD1. The trim removed 1 base at V and 0 bases at J, leaving 6 bases unmatched. Germline CDR1 and CDR2: SGHDN and FVKESK. CDR3 length equals 18 residues. For the CDR3, the DNA is TGTGCCAGCAGCCAAGCGCCAGGGGGATCCTCTGGGGCCAACGTCCTGACTTTC. Its protein product is CASSQAPGGSSGANVLTF. The full variable domain, completed using reference TRBV14 and TRBJ2-6, is EAGVTQFPSHSVIEKGQTVTLRCDPISGHDNLYWYRRVMGKEIKFLLHFVKESKQDESGMPNNRFLAERTGGTYSTLKVQPAELEDSGVYFCASSQAPGGSSGANVLTFGAGSRLTVL.

The chain uses TRBV28 and TRBJ2-6; 7 bases match TRBD2. The CDR3 is 15 amino acids. The germline CDR1 and CDR2 sequences are MDHEN and SYDVKM. After removal of 7 bases from V and 5 bases from J, the junction contained 8 bases not matched to a gene. The CDR3 sequence: CASTGGILRANVLTF. The CDR3 nucleotides read TGTGCCAGCACCGGGGGGATTCTCCGGGCCAACGTCCTGACTTTC.